This T cell receptor (beta chain) was captured in a study of cytomegalovirus exposure and HLA in healthy donors. General study findings and limits: The authors enumerated around 150 TCR beta chains as linked to cytomegalovirus.

This CDR3 spans 16 amino acids. Germline assignment: CDR1 LNHDA and CDR2 SQIVND (reference sequence). Trimming cost V 0 bases and J 2 bases, with 12 bases left between them. A word on this clone: What it binds is unknown.

The PCR made use of 60 Vbeta and 13 Jbeta primers. Assay: immunoSEQ multiplex PCR; the TCRdb copy retains only in-frame clones and omits some. This sample has roughly 100,000 clones, with about 85% found just once. It was healthy bone marrow donors who served as donors. This rearrangement joins TRBV19 to TRBJ2-3, with a weak D call TRBD2 (6 bases). The TCR comes from a female donor in good health and CMV-seropositive. Sequenced: PBMCs. In DNA form, the CDR3 reads TGTGCCAGTAGTATAGATGGGGCGGACTACACAGATACGCAGTATTTT. It is translated as CASSIDGADYTDTQYF.